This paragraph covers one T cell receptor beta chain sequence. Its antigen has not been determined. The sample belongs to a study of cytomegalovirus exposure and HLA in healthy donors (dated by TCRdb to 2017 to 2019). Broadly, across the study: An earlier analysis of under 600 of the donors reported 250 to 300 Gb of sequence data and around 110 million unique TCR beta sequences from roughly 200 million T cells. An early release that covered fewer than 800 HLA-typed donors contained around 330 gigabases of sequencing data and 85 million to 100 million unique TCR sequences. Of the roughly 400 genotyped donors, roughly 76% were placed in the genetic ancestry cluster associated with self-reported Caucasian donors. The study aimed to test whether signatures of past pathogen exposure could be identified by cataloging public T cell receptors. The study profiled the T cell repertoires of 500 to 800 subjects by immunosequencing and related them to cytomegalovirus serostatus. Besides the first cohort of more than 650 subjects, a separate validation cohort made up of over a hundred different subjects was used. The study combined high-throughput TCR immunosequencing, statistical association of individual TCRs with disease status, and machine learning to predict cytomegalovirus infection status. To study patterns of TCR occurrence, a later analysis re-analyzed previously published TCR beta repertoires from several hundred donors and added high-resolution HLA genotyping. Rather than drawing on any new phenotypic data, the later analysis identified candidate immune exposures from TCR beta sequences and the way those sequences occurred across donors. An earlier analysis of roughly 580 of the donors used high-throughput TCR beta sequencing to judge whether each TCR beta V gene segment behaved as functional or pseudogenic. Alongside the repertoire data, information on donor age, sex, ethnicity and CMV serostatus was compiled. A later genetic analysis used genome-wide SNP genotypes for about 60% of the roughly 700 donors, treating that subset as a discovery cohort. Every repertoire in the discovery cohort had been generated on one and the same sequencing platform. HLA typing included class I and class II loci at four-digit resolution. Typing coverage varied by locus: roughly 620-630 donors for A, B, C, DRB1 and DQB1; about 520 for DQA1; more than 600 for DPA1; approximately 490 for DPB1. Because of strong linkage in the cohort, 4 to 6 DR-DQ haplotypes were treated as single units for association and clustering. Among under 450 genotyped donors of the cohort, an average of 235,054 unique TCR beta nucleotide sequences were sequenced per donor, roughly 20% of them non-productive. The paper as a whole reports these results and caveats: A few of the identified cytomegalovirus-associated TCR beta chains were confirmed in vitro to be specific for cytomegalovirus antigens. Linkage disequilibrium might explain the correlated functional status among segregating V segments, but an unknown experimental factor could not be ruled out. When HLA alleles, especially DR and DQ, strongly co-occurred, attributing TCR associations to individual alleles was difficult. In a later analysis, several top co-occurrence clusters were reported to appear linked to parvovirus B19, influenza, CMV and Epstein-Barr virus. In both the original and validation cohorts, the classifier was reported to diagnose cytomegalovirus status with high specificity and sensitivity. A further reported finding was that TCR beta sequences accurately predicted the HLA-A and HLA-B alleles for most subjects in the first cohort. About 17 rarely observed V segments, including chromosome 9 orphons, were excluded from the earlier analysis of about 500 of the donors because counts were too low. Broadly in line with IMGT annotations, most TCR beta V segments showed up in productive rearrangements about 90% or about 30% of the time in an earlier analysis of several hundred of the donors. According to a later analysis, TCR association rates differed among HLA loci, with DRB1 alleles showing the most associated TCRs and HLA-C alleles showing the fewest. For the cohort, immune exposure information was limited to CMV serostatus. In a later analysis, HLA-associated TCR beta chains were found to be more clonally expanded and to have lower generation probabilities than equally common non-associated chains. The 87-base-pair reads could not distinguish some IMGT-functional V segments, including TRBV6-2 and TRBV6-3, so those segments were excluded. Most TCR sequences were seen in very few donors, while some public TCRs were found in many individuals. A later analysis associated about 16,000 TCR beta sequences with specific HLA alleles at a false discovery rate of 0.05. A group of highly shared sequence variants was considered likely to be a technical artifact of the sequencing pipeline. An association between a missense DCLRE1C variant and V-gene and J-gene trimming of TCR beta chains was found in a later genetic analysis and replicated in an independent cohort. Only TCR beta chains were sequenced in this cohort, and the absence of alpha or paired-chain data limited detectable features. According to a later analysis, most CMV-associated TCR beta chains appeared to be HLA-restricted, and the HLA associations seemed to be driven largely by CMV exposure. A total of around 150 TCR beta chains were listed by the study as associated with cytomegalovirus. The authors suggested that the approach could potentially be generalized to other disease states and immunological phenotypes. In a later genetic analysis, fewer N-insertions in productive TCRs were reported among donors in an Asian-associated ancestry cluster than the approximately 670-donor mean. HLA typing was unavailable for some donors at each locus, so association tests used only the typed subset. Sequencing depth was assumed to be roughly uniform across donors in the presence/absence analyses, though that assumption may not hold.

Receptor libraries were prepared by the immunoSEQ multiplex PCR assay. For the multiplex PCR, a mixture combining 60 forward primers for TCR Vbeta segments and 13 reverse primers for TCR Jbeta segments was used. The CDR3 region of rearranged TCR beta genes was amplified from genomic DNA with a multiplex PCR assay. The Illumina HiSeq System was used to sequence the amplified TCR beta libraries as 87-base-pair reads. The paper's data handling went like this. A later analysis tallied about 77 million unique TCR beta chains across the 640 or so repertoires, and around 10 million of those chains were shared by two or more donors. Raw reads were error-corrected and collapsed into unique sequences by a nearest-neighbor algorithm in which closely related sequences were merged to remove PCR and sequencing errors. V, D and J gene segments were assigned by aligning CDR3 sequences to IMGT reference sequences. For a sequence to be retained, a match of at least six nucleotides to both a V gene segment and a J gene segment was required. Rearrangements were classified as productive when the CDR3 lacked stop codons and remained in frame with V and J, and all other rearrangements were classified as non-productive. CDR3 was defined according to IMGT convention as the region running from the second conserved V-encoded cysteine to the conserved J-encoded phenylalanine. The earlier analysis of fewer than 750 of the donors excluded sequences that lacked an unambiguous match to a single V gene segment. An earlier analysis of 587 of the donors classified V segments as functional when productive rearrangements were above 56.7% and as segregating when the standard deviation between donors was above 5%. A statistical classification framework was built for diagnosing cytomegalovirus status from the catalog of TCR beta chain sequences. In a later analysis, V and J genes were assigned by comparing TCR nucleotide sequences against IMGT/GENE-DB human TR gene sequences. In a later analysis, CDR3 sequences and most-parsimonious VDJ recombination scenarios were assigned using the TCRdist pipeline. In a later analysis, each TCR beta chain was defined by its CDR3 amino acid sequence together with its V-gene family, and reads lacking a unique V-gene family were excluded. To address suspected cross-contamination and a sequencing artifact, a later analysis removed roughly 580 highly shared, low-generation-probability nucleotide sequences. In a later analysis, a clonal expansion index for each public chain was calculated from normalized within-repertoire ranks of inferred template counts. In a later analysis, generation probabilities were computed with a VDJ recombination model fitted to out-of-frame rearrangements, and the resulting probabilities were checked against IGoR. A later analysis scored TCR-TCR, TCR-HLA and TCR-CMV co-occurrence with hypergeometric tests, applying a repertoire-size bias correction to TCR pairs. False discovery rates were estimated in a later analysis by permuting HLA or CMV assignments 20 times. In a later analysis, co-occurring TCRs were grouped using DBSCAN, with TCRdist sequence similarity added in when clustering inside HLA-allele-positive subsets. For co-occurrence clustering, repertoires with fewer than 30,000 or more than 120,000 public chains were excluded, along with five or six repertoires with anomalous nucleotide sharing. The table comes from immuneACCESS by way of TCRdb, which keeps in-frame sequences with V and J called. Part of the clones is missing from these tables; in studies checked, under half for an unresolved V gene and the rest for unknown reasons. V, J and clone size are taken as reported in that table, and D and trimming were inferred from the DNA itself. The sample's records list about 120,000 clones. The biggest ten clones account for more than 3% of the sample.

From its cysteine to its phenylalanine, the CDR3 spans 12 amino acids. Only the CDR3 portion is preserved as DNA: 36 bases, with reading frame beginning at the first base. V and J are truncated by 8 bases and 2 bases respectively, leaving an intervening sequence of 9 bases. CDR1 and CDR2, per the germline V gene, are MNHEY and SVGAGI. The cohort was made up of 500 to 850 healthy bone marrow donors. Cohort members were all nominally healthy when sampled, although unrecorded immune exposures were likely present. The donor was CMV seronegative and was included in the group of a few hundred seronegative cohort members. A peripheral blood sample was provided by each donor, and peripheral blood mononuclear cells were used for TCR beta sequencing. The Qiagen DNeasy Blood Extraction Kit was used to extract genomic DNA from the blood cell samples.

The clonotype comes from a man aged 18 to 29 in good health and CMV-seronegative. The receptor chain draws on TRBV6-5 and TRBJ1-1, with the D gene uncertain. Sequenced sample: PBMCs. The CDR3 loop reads CASYGFNTEAFF. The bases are TGTGCCAGCTACGGGTTCAACACTGAAGCTTTCTTT.